These 2 T cell receptor beta chains share one sample of origin, sequenced in a study of cytomegalovirus exposure and HLA in healthy donors. The PCR contained 60 Vbeta and 13 Jbeta primers. Profiled with immunoSEQ multiplex PCR; TCRdb holds only in-frame clones, not every one. Among fewer than 95,000 clones, around three quarters were seen once, and the ten largest hold around 2.9%. Sequencing was done on a sample of PBMCs. Receptor source: a middle-aged man in good health and CMV-seronegative.

This chain uses TRBV5-1 with TRBJ2-7; D remains unclear. CDR3 length: 14 amino acids. Trimming removed 1 base from V and 0 bases from J, with 8 bases in between. CDR1 SGHRS and CDR2 YFSETQ come from the germline V gene. CDR3 sequence (DNA): TGCGCCAGCAGCTTGCTCTTACTCTCCTACGAGCAGTACTTC. Its protein is CASSLLLLSYEQYF.

The genes are TRBV7-2 and TRBJ2-5; TRBD2 might be the D (6 bases). V lost 1 base to trimming and J lost 5 bases, with 11 bases between them. The CDR3 has 14 residues. Germline loops: CDR1 SGHTA, CDR2 FQGNSA. The CDR3 DNA follows: TGTGCCAGCAGCTTAGGGCTGGGACTGGAGACCCAGTACTTC. This codes for CASSLGLGLETQYF.